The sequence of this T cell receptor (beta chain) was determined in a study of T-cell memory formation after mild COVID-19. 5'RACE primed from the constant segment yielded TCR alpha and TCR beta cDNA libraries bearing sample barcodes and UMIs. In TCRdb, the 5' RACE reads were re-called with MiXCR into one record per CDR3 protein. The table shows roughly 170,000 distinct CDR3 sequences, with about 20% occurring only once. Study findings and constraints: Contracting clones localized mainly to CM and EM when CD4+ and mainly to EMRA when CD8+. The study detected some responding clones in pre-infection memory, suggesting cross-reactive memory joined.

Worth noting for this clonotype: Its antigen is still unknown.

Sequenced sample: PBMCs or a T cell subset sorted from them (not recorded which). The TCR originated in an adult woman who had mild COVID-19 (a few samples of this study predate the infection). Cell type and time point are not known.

CDR3 residues: CAWSWDPGNTEAFF. The DNA of the CDR3 is TGTGCCTGGAGTTGGGACCCCGGAAACACTGAAGCTTTCTTT. The chain employs TRBV30 and TRBJ1-1, with D possibly being TRBD1 (5 bases). The CDR3 covers 14 residues. Germline CDR1 reads GTSNPN; CDR2 reads SVGIG (reference sequence). V was shortened by 2 bases and J by 2 bases, with 12 bases between the two germline ends.